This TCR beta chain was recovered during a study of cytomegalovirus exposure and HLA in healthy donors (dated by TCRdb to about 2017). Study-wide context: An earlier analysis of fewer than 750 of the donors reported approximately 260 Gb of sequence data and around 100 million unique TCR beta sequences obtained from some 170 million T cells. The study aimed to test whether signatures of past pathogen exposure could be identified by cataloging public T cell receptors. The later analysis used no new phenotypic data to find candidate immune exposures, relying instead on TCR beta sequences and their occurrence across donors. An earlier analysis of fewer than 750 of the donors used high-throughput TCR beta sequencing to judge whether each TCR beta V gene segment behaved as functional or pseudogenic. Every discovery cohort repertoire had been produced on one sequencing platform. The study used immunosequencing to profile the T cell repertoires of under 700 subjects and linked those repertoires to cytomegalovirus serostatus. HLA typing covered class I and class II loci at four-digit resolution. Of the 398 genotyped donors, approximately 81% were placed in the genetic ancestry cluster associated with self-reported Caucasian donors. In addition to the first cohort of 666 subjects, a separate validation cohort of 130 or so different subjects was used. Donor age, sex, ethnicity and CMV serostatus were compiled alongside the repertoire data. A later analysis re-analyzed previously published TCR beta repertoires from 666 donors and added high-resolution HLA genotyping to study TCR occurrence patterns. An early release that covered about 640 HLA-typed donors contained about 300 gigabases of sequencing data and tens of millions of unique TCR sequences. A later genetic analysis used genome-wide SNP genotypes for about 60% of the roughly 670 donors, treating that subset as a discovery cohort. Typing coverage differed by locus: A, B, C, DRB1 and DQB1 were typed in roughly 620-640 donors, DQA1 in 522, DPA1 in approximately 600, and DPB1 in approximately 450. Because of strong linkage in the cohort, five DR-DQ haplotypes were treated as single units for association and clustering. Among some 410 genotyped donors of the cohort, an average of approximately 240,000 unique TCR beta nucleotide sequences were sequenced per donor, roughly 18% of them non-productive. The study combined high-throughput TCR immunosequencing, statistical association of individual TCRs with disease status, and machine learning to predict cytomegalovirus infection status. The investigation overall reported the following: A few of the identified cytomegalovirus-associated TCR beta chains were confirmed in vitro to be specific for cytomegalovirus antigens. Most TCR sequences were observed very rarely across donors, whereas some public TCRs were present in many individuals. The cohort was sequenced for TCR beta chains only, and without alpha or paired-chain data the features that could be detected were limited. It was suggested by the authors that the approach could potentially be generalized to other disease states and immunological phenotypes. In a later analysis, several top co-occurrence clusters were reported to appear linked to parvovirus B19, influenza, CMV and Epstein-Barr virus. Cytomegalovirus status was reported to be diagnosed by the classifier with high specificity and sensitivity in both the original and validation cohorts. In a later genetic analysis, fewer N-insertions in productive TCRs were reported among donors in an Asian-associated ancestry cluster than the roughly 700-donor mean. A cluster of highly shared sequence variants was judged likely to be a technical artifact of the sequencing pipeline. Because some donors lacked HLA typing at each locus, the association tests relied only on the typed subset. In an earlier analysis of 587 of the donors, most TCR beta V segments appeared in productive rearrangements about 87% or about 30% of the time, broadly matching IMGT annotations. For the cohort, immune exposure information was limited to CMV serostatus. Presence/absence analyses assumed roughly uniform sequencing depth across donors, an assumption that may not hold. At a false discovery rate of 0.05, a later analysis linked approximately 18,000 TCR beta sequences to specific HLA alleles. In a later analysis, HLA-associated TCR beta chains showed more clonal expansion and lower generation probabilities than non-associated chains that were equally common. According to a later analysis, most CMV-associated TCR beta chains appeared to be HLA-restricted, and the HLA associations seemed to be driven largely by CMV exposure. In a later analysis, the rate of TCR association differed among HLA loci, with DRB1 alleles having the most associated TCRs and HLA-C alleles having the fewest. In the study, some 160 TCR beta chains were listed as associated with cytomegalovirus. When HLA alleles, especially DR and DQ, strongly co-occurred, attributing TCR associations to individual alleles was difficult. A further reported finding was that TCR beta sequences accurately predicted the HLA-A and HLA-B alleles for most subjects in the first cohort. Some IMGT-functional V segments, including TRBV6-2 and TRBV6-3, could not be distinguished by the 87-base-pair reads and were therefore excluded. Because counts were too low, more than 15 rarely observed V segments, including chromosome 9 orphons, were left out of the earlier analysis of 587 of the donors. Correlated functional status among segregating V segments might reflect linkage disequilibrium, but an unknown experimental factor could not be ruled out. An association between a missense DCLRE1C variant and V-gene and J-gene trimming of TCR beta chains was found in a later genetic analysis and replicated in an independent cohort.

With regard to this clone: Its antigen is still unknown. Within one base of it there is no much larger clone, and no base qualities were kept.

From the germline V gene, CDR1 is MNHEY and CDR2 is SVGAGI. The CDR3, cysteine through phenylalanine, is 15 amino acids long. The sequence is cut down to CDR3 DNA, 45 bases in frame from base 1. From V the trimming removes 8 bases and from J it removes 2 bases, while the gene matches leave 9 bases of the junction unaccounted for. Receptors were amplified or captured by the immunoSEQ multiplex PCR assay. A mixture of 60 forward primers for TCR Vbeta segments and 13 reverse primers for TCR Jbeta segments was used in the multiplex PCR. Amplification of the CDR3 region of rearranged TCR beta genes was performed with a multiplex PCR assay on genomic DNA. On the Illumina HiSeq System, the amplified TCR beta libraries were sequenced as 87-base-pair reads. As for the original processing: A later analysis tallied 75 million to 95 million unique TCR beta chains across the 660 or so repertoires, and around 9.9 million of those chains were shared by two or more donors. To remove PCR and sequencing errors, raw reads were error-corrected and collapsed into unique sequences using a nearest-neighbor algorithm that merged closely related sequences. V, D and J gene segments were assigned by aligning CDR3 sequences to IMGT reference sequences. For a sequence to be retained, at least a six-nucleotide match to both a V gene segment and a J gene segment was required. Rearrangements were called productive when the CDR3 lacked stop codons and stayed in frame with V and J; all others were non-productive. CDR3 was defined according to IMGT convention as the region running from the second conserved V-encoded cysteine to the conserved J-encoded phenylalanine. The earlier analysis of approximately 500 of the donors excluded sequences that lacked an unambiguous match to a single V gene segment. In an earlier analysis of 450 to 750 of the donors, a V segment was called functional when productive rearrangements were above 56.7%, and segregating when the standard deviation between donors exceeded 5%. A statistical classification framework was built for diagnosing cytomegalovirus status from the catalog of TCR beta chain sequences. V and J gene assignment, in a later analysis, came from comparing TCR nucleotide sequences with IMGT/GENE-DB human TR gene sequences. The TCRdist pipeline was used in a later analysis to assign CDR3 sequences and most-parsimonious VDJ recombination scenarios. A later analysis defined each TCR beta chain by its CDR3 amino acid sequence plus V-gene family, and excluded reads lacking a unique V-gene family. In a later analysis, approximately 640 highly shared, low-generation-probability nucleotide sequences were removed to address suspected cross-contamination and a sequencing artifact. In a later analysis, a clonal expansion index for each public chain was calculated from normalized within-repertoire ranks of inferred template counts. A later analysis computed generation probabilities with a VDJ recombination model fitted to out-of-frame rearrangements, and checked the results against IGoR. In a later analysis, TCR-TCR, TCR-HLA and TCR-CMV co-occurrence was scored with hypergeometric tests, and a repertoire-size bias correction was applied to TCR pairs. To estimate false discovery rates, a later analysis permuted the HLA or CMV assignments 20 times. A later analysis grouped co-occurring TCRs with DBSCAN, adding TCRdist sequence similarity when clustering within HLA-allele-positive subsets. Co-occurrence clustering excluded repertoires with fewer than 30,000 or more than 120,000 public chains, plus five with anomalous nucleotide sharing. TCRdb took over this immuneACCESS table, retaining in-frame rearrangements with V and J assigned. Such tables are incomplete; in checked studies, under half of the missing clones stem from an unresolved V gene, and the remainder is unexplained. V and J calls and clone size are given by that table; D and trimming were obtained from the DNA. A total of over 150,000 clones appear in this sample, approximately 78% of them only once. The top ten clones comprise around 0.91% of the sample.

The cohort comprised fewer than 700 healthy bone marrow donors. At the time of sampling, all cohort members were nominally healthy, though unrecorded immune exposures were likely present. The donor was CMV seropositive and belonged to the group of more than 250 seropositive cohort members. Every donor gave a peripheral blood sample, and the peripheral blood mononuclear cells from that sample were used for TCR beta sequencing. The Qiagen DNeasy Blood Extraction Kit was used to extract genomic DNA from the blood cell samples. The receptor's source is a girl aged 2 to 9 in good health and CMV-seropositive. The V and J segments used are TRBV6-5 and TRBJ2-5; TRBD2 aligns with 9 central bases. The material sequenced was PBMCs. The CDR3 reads CASAGIAGVQETQYF. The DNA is TGTGCCAGCGCTGGGATAGCGGGAGTACAAGAGACCCAGTACTTC.